What follows are 24 T cell receptor beta chains derived from one specimen sequenced in a study of T cell changes during pregnancy in multiple sclerosis. Sequencing used immunoSEQ multiplex PCR; TCRdb keeps in-frame clones, though not all of them. The sample holds around 99,000 clones, 85% to 95% seen once. The sequencing here drew on peripheral blood, taken in the third trimester of pregnancy. The source is a female donor in good health, enrolled as a control in a pregnancy study.

This chain links TRBV29-1 with TRBJ2-5; 7 bases fit TRBD1. Germline CDR1 is SQVTM and CDR2 is ANQGSEA. This CDR3 has 17 amino acids. With 0 bases clipped from V and 5 bases from J, the junction kept 15 bases outside the gene matches. In DNA form, the CDR3 reads TGCAGCGTTGAAGATCTGAGTGGTGAGGGGGCCCGCGAGACCCAGTACTTC. Translated, it gives CSVEDLSGEGARETQYF.

V is TRBV9 and J is TRBJ2-7, with 8 bases lining up with TRBD1. The junction had 2 bases not matched to a gene; V was cut back by 0 bases and J by 0 bases. The CDR3 totals 15 residues. CDR1 is SGDLS, CDR2 YYNGEE, per germline. The CDR3 DNA reads as TGTGCCAGCAGCGTAGACAGGGGGGCCTCCTACGAGCAGTACTTC. It yields the protein CASSVDRGASYEQYF.

This clone was observed a single time. The chain has TRBV6-4 and TRBJ1-4, with 7 bases fitting TRBD1. CDR1 MRHNA and CDR2 SNTAGT come from the germline V gene. Trimming cost V 3 bases and J 10 bases; bases outside gene matches: 20. The CDR3 is 18 residues long. This CDR3 is CASSETGTANSKSGKLFF. The CDR3 nucleotides read TGTGCCAGCAGTGAAACCGGGACAGCAAACTCTAAGAGTGGAAAACTGTTTTTT.

V usage is TRBV5-1 and J usage is TRBJ2-2, with 8 bases that match TRBD1. This CDR3 is 15 amino acids long. Germline CDR1 is SGHRS and CDR2 is YFSETQ. Losses at the gene ends were 7 bases for V and 0 bases for J; bases not matched to a gene: 5. CDR3 nucleotide sequence: TGCGCCAGCGCCCGGGACAGGTCGAACACCGGGGAGCTGTTTTTT. Amino acid sequence: CASARDRSNTGELFF.

CDR3 region: CASSVTTGDNSPLHF. In DNA form, the CDR3 reads TGTGCCAGTAGTGTGACGACAGGGGATAATTCACCCCTCCACTTT. V usage is TRBV19 and J usage is TRBJ1-6, with 8 positions matching TRBD1. Germline values: CDR1 LNHDA, CDR2 SQIVND (reference sequence). The length of the CDR3 is 15 residues. The J segment lost 5 bases and the V segment lost 5 bases, leaving 5 bases of the junction unmatched.

The rearrangement links TRBV18 to TRBJ1-5; D might be TRBD1 (6 bases). Germline lookup yields CDR1 KGHSH and CDR2 LQKENI. Between the trimmed V and J ends, which lost 6 bases and 4 bases, there was a span of 10 bases. The CDR3 totals 13 residues. The CDR3 DNA sequence: TGTGCCAGCTCGTCGGACAGAAATCAGCCCCAGCATTTT. This sequence encodes CASSSDRNQPQHF.

This chain connects TRBV30 to TRBJ2-5; a possible D gene is TRBD1 (6 bases). Germline assignment: CDR1 GTSNPN and CDR2 SVGIG (reference sequence). Trimming left V 4 bases short and J 2 bases short, with 14 bases between. The CDR3 length is 14 residues. CDR3 in amino acids: CAWNRGRGQETQYF. In DNA, the CDR3 is TGTGCCTGGAACCGGGGCAGGGGACAAGAGACCCAGTACTTC.

V usage is TRBV14 and J usage is TRBJ2-3; D is undetermined. Between the trimmed V and J ends, which lost 3 bases and 2 bases, there was a span of 24 bases. Germline V gives CDR1 SGHDN, CDR2 FVKESK. CDR3 length: 19 amino acids. CDR3 DNA: TGTGCCAGCAGCCAGACCTCCTGGGCCCCCCAGATCCTCACAGATACGCAGTATTTT. Amino acid sequence: CASSQTSWAPQILTDTQYF.

V usage is TRBV30 and J usage is TRBJ2-3; possible D gene TRBD2, 5 bases. The V gene lost 0 bases and the J gene lost 4 bases, with 11 bases spanning the gap. CDR3 length: 14 amino acids. Looked up from germline, CDR1 is GTSNPN and CDR2 is SVGIG (reference sequence). Here the CDR3 reads CAWSVRTGSDTQYF. The CDR3 nucleotides are TGTGCCTGGAGTGTTCGGACTGGCTCAGATACGCAGTATTTT.

This chain connects TRBV29-1 to TRBJ1-2; possible D gene TRBD1, 6 bases. This CDR3 spans 13 amino acids. Germline V gene sequence: CDR1 SQVTM, CDR2 ANQGSEA. V was cut by 0 bases and J by 4 bases, with 9 bases left in between. DNA for the CDR3: TGCAGCGTTGAAGAGGGGGCAATCTATGGCTACACCTTC. Amino acids: CSVEEGAIYGYTF. The whole variable domain, filled in from reference TRBV29-1 and TRBJ1-2, reads SAVISQKPSRDICQRGTSLTIQCQVDSQVTMMFWYRQQPGQSLTLIATANQGSEATYESGFVIDKFPISRPNLTFSTLTVSNMSPEDSSIYLCSVEEGAIYGYTFGSGTRLTVV.

The chain is built from TRBV6-1 and TRBJ2-2; D unclear. In germline, CDR1 is MNHNS, CDR2 SASEGT. The CDR3 length is 15 residues. Trimming took off 6 bases at V and 5 bases at J, with 16 bases between the two ends. The CDR3 here is CASSPDTDRTGELFF. The CDR3 bases are TGTGCCAGCAGCCCTGACACCGATCGAACCGGGGAGCTGTTTTTT.

The V gene is TRBV19, the J gene TRBJ2-7; D uncertain. CDR3 size: 13 residues. V was shortened by 8 bases and J by 2 bases, with 13 bases between the two germline ends. Germline V lookup: CDR1 LNHDA, CDR2 SQIVND (reference sequence). CDR3 DNA: TGTGCCAGTTCGTCCCGGCGGACCTACGAGCAGTACTTC. Protein: CASSSRRTYEQYF.

The chain joins TRBV7-6 to TRBJ2-5, with D perhaps TRBD1 (7 bases). In germline, CDR1 is SGHVS, CDR2 FNYEAQ. V was cut by 4 bases and J by 5 bases, with 14 bases left in between. The CDR3 runs 14 residues. CDR3 loop: CASSYQGGPETQYF. The CDR3 bases are TGTGCCAGCAGCTACCAGGGGGGTCCGGAGACCCAGTACTTC.

This sequence joins TRBV11-2 and TRBJ1-4; TRBD1 agrees at 12 bases. Germline V lookup: CDR1 SGHAT, CDR2 FQNNGV. The CDR3 sequence is 15 residues long. The ends lost 5 bases at V and 11 bases at J; junction bases unmatched: 9. CDR3 residues: CASSLQGQGAHKLFF. Here the CDR3 DNA reads TGTGCCAGCAGCCTCCAGGGACAGGGGGCGCATAAACTGTTTTTT.

The chain carries TRBV19 and TRBJ1-1; the match to TRBD1 covers 7 bases. Germline V gene data show CDR1 as LNHDA and CDR2 as SQIVND (reference sequence). CDR3 length: 14 amino acids. J was trimmed by 1 base and V by 6 bases; bases with no gene match: 5. Here the CDR3 reads CASRSGTANTEAFF. The CDR3, as DNA: TGTGCCAGTAGATCCGGGACAGCGAACACTGAAGCTTTCTTT.

The chain carries TRBV29-1 and TRBJ1-2; 10 positions agree with TRBD1. Looked up from germline, CDR1 is SQVTM and CDR2 is ANQGSEA. The CDR3 loop spans 13 amino acids. Trimming at V came to 3 bases and at J to 3 bases, leaving 1 base not matched to a gene. The CDR3 nucleotides read TGCAGCGTTGAGGGGACAGGGGACTATGGCTACACCTTC. Translated: CSVEGTGDYGYTF.

The rearrangement joins TRBV6-6 to TRBJ1-2, with TRBD1 matching over 7 bases. This CDR3 has 15 amino acids. Germline CDR1 MNHNY, CDR2 SVGAGI (reference sequence). J was trimmed by 8 bases and V by 2 bases; bases with no gene match: 11. CDR3 coding DNA: TGTGCCAGCAGTTACCCTACGGCAGGGGGTTACGGCTACACCTTC. The encoded protein is CASSYPTAGGYGYTF.

V gene TRBV4-3 combines with J gene TRBJ1-2; D may be TRBD1 (5 bases). The V end lost 3 bases, the J end lost 7 bases, and 18 bases lay between the germline ends. CDR1 is LGHNA and CDR2 is YSLEER in the germline V gene. CDR3 length: 15 amino acids. CDR3 coding DNA: TGCGCCAGCAGCCATCAAGACCCAGGGCTTGGTGGCTACACCTTC. The encoded protein is CASSHQDPGLGGYTF.

V and J are TRBV15 and TRBJ2-3; a possible D gene is TRBD2 (6 bases). V lost 0 bases, J lost 7 bases, and 17 bases lay in between. Germline V gene sequence: CDR1 LNHNV, CDR2 YYDKDF (reference sequence). The CDR3 is 16 residues long. The CDR3 DNA is TGTGCCACCAGCAGAGATCAGTGGGGGGTAATACATACGCAGTATTTT. This sequence encodes CATSRDQWGVIHTQYF. Looking up the rest from reference TRBV15 and TRBJ2-3 gives the full variable domain: DAMVIQNPRYQVTQFGKPVTLSCSQTLNHNVMYWYQQKSSQAPKLLFHYYDKDFNNEADTPDNFQSRRPNTSFCFLDIRSPGLGDTAMYLCATSRDQWGVIHTQYFGPGTRLTVL.

The genes are TRBV9 and TRBJ1-4; D ambiguous. Germline-derived CDR1 and CDR2 are SGDLS and YYNGEE. The V end was cut by 0 bases, the J end by 7 bases, with 13 bases between. The CDR3 runs to 15 residues. In nucleotides, the CDR3 is TGTGCCAGCAGCGTAGCCCCTTCGTCGAGTGAAAAACTGTTTTTT. It translates to CASSVAPSSSEKLFF.

The chain recombines TRBV30 with TRBJ1-1; D possibly corresponds to TRBD1 (6 bases). This CDR3 comprises 15 residues. Germline CDR1 GTSNPN, CDR2 SVGIG (reference sequence). V was shortened by 0 bases and J by 1 base, with 12 bases between the two germline ends. In nucleotides, the CDR3 is TGTGCCTGGAGTGTACAACCAGGGGAGAACACTGAAGCTTTCTTT. It translates to CAWSVQPGENTEAFF. The whole variable domain, remainder taken from reference TRBV30 and TRBJ1-1, is SQTIHQWPATLVQPVGSPLSLECTVEGTSNPNLYWYRQAAGRGLQLLFYSVGIGQISSEVPQNLSASRPQDRQFILSSKKLLLSDSGFYLCAWSVQPGENTEAFFGQGTRLTVV.

This chain connects TRBV13 to TRBJ2-2, with TRBD1 matching 8 bases. The CDR3 is made up of 15 amino acids. J lost 7 bases, V lost 5 bases, and 9 bases had no gene match. Germline CDR1 PRHDT, CDR2 FYEKMQ (reference sequence). The CDR3 loop reads CASSQRTGSDGELFF. As DNA, the CDR3 is TGTGCCAGCAGCCAAAGGACAGGGTCTGACGGGGAGCTGTTTTTT.

The rearrangement uses TRBV7-6 and TRBJ2-2, with 10 bases identical to TRBD1. With V trimmed by 2 bases and J by 8 bases, 5 bases remained unmatched. The CDR3 extends over 15 amino acids. Germline assignment: CDR1 SGHVS and CDR2 FNYEAQ. CDR3 loop: CASSLLDRGQGELFF. The DNA for the CDR3 is TGTGCCAGCAGCTTATTAGACAGGGGGCAAGGGGAGCTGTTTTTT.

V gene TRBV7-2 combines with J gene TRBJ2-1; 9 nucleotides agree with TRBD2. The length of the CDR3 is 13 residues. Germline V gene sequence: CDR1 SGHTA, CDR2 FQGNSA. After removal of 5 bases from V and 16 bases from J, the junction contained 12 bases not matched to a gene. In nucleotides, the CDR3 is TGTGCCAGCAGCGCATATGGGGGGACTAGCCACTTCTTC. Its translation is CASSAYGGTSHFF.